This entry lists 29 T cell receptor beta chains sequenced from one sample in a study of T-cell memory formation after mild COVID-19. TCRdb independently ran MiXCR on the 5' RACE reads; one entry per CDR3 protein. Of approximately 260,000 distinct CDR3 sequences in the sample, about 16% are singletons; the top ten hold about a fifth. The sample taken for sequencing was PBMCs or a T cell subset sorted from them (not recorded which). Every receptor here comes from a man between 18 and 29 years old who had mild COVID-19 (a few samples of this study predate the infection). Cell type and time point are not known.

V is TRBV21-1 and J is TRBJ2-6. TRBV21-1 is noted as a pseudogene. This CDR3 has 16 residues. For the CDR3, the DNA is TGTGCCAGCAGCAAACCCAGATCCTCTGGGGCCAACGTCCTGACTTTC. Translating gives CASSKPRSSGANVLTF.

This chain uses TRBV12-3 or TRBV12-4 with TRBJ1-5; TRBD1 might be the D (6 bases). The CDR3 totals 15 residues. With 6 bases removed from V and 1 base from J, the gap between germline ends came to 13 bases. This CDR3 is CASRARGASNQPQHF. The DNA for the CDR3 is TGTGCCAGCAGGGCTCGGGGGGCAAGCAATCAGCCCCAGCATTTT.

V usage is TRBV11-2 and J usage is TRBJ2-2; D gene unclear. This CDR3 has 16 amino acids. Trimming cost V 4 bases and J 0 bases, with 12 bases left between them. The germline V gene has CDR1 SGHAT and CDR2 FQNNGV. Written as DNA, the CDR3 is TGTGCCAGCAGCTCTGGGTCCTTCGCGAACACCGGGGAGCTGTTTTTT. Its protein is CASSSGSFANTGELFF.

This clonotype has only a few counts. V gene TRBV27 combines with J gene TRBJ1-2; no firm D call. V lost 6 bases to trimming and J lost 3 bases, with 11 bases between them. CDR1 is MNHEY, CDR2 SMNVEV, per germline (reference sequence). CDR3 length: 13 residues. Here the CDR3 reads CASRERRHYGYTF. CDR3 in DNA: TGTGCCAGCAGGGAGAGGAGACACTATGGCTACACCTTC.

The sample holds a few counts of this clonotype. The chain joins TRBV30 to TRBJ1-2; the D is unclear. V was clipped by 8 bases and J by 1 base, with 8 bases between them. The CDR3 sequence is 11 residues long. The germline gives CDR1 GTSNPN, CDR2 SVGIG (reference sequence). This chain's CDR3 is CAHEFNYGYTF. CDR3 nucleotide sequence: TGTGCCCATGAATTTAACTATGGCTACACCTTC.

The chain uses TRBV7-2 and TRBJ2-1, with 10 bases matching TRBD2. The V segment lost 4 bases and the J segment 2 bases; nucleotides outside the gene matches: 8. Germline loops: CDR1 SGHTA, CDR2 FQGNSA. CDR3 length: 17 amino acids. CDR3 sequence reads: CASSSSTSGEAYNEQFF. CDR3 nucleotides: TGTGCCAGCAGCTCATCCACTAGCGGGGAGGCCTACAATGAGCAGTTCTTC.

This clonotype turned up a few times. In DNA, the CDR3 is TGTGCCAGCAGCCTTACCTGGACGGGGGCAAACTATGGCTACACCTTC. Translation gives CASSLTWTGANYGYTF. J is TRBJ1-2 and V is TRBV5-6; D is perhaps TRBD1 (6 bases). This CDR3 contains 16 residues. Trimming cost V 4 bases and J 2 bases, with 18 bases left between them. Germline loops: CDR1 SGHDT, CDR2 YYEEEE. Supplemented by reference TRBV5-6 and TRBJ1-2, the full variable domain reads DAGVTQSPTHLIKTRGQQVTLRCSPKSGHDTVSWYQQALGQGPQFIFQYYEEEERQRGNFPDRFSGHQFPNYSSELNVNALLLGDSALYLCASSLTWTGANYGYTFGSGTRLTVV.

The chain employs TRBV6-4 and TRBJ1-2; D is uncertain. Trimming took off 7 bases at V and 4 bases at J, with 10 bases between the two ends. In germline, CDR1 is MRHNA, CDR2 SNTAGT. The CDR3 length is 12 residues. CDR3: CASTRDFYGYTF. For the CDR3, the DNA is TGTGCCAGCACGAGGGATTTCTATGGCTACACCTTC.

The table lists this clonotype with a few counts. The chain links TRBV6-5 to TRBJ2-7; D is undetermined. The CDR3 extends over 14 amino acids. V gave up 7 bases and J gave up 0 bases, with 13 bases separating them. CDR1 is MNHEY and CDR2 is SVGAGI in the germline V gene. Here the CDR3 DNA reads TGTGCCAGCAAAAAGGGTTTAAGCTCCTACGAGCAGTACTTC. It translates to CASKKGLSSYEQYF.

The chain is built from TRBV20-1 and TRBJ2-2; 9 bases line up with TRBD2. This CDR3 spans 15 amino acids. From germline, CDR1 is DFQATT and CDR2 SNEGSKA (reference sequence). V lost 6 bases and J lost 6; bases outside the gene matches: 11. CDR3: CSANNGAGGPGELFF. CDR3 DNA sequence: TGCAGTGCCAACAACGGAGCGGGGGGACCCGGGGAGCTGTTTTTT.

CDR3 sequence: CASSPGGSLAEAFF. In DNA, the CDR3 is TGTGCCAGCAGCCCAGGCGGGTCGCTGGCTGAAGCTTTCTTT. The gene calls are TRBV12-3 or TRBV12-4 and TRBJ1-1; D uncertain. The CDR3 is 14 amino acids. V was shortened by 6 bases and J by 6 bases, with 17 bases between the two germline ends.

The chain uses TRBV20-1 and TRBJ2-5; 7 bases are shared with TRBD1. J gave up 1 base and V 5 bases, and 4 bases lay outside the gene matches. This CDR3 spans 13 amino acids. Germline V gene data show CDR1 as DFQATT and CDR2 as SNEGSKA (reference sequence). The CDR3 nucleotides are TGCAGTGCTTCCGGGACAGCCCAAGAGACCCAGTACTTC. Translation: CSASGTAQETQYF.

The rearrangement uses TRBV20-1 and TRBJ1-5, with D possibly being TRBD1 (5 bases). The CDR3 contains 15 residues. Trimming took 4 bases from V and 1 from J, leaving 14 bases between them. Per the germline V gene, CDR1 is DFQATT and CDR2 is SNEGSKA (reference sequence). The CDR3 bases are TGCAGTGCTATTCAGGGAAGCGCGAGCAATCAGCCCCAGCATTTT. Translation gives CSAIQGSASNQPQHF.

This clonotype was seen many times. V usage is TRBV20-1 and J usage is TRBJ2-1; TRBD2 matches at 7 bases. Germline CDR1 and CDR2: DFQATT and SNEGSKA (reference sequence). The length of the CDR3 is 17 residues. V trimming: 2 bases; J trimming: 8 bases; junction bases outside the gene matches: 18. CDR3 sequence (DNA): TGCAGTGCTAGACCCCCCCTACTAGCGAAGAGGGTCCATGAGCAGTTCTTC. Protein product: CSARPPLLAKRVHEQFF.

This clonotype occurred a few times. This sequence joins TRBV4-1 and TRBJ1-5, with D perhaps TRBD1 (6 bases). Trimming stripped 4 bases from V and 7 bases from J, with 17 bases between. Germline V gives CDR1 MGHRA, CDR2 YSYEKL. The CDR3 is 15 amino acids. CDR3 coding DNA: TGCGCCAGCAGCCCATTCGAGGGGGTCGGACAGCCCCAGCATTTT. It specifies CASSPFEGVGQPQHF.

This clonotype was picked up a small number of times. The chain combines TRBV7-2 with TRBJ2-3; D unclear. CDR1 SGHTA and CDR2 FQGNSA come from the germline V gene. Trimming stripped 7 bases from V and 4 bases from J, with 12 bases between. CDR3 length: 13 residues. Written as DNA, the CDR3 is TGTGCCAGCAACCGTGACCCTTCAGATACGCAGTATTTT. Translating gives CASNRDPSDTQYF.

The chain carries TRBV10-3 and TRBJ1-2; weak D call: TRBD1 (6 bases). CDR1 and CDR2 (germline): ENHRY, SYGVKD. V dropped 5 bases and J dropped 7 bases, with 11 bases sitting between them. The CDR3 covers 12 residues. CDR3 sequence: CAISPTGSGYTF. The DNA for the CDR3 is TGTGCCATCAGTCCAACAGGGTCTGGCTACACCTTC.

The chain has TRBV27 and TRBJ2-5; 11 bases line up with TRBD2. The CDR3 spans 15 residues. The trim removed 10 bases at V and 4 bases at J, leaving 11 bases unmatched. Germline CDR1 MNHEY, CDR2 SMNVEV (reference sequence). The CDR3 reads CATRGSGGAGETQYF. In DNA, the CDR3 is TGTGCCACCCGAGGTAGCGGGGGGGCCGGAGAGACCCAGTACTTC.

This clonotype was counted at least ten times. The gene calls are TRBV6-5 and TRBJ1-5; 10 positions agree with TRBD1. CDR1 and CDR2 (germline): MNHEY, SVGAGI. The V segment lost 8 bases and the J segment 7 bases; nucleotides outside the gene matches: 8. The CDR3 runs 14 residues. The CDR3 spells CASHGTGEGQPQHF. CDR3 nucleotides: TGTGCCAGCCATGGGACAGGGGAAGGGCAGCCCCAGCATTTT.

This clonotype has just a few counts. This chain connects TRBV5-1 to TRBJ2-4; 7 bases line up with TRBD1. After removal of 1 base from V and 6 bases from J, the junction contained 7 bases not matched to a gene. CDR1 is SGHRS and CDR2 is YFSETQ in the germline V gene. The length of the CDR3 is 15 residues. CDR3: CASSLTSTGRNIQYF. The DNA of the CDR3 is TGCGCCAGCAGCTTGACATCGACAGGGCGAAACATTCAGTACTTC.

This clonotype was counted only a few times. The chain uses TRBV21-1 and TRBJ1-6. TRBV21-1 is described as a pseudogene. The CDR3 consists of 20 residues. The CDR3 loop is CASSKIQAENMSSYNSPLHF. CDR3 bases: TGTGCCAGCAGCAAAATTCAGGCCGAGAACATGAGCTCCTATAATTCACCCCTCCACTTT.

The chain couples TRBV7-2 to TRBJ1-6, with D tentatively TRBD1 (5 bases). The CDR3 is 14 residues long. The ends were cut back, 6 bases at V and 10 bases at J, with 16 bases in the middle. The V gene's germline CDR1 is SGHTA and CDR2 FQGNSA. Here the CDR3 reads CASSPGLGISPLHF. DNA of the CDR3: TGTGCCAGCAGTCCGGGACTGGGAATCTCACCCCTCCACTTT.

The J gene is TRBJ1-5, the V gene TRBV5-1; D is possibly TRBD1 (5 bases). CDR1 SGHRS and CDR2 YFSETQ come from the germline V gene. Trimming shortened V by 3 bases and J by 13 bases, and 17 bases separated the two germline ends. This CDR3 is built from 13 residues. This chain's CDR3 is CASSSTGGDQQHF. CDR3 DNA: TGCGCCAGCAGCTCAACTGGGGGGGACCAACAGCATTTT.

This clonotype occurred a few times. This chain uses TRBV12-3 or TRBV12-4 with TRBJ1-5; D is unresolved. The length of the CDR3 is 12 residues. V dropped 3 bases and J dropped 7 bases, with 7 bases sitting between them. The CDR3 region is CASSLESQPQHF. CDR3 bases: TGTGCCAGCAGTTTGGAGTCCCAGCCCCAGCATTTT.

V is TRBV6-6 and J is TRBJ1-2; D might be TRBD1 (5 bases). V shed 2 bases and J shed 13 bases, with 17 bases lying between them. CDR1 and CDR2 from the germline V gene are MNHNY and SVGAGI (reference sequence). This CDR3 is built from 13 residues. This CDR3 reads CASSYLGRPSGTF. The CDR3 DNA sequence: TGTGCCAGCAGTTACCTGGGACGGCCGTCCGGCACCTTC.

The chain is built from TRBV24-1 and TRBJ2-3; D might be TRBD2 (5 bases). Germline-derived CDR1 and CDR2 are KGHDR and SFDVKD. The V gene lost 6 bases and the J gene lost 6 bases, with 9 bases spanning the gap. This CDR3 contains 12 residues. The CDR3 protein is CATSYREDTQYF. The CDR3 DNA reads as TGTGCCACCAGTTATAGGGAGGATACGCAGTATTTT.

The V and J genes are TRBV23-1 and TRBJ1-5, with TRBD1 matching over 7 bases. TRBV23-1 counts as an open reading frame of uncertain function. J gave up 4 bases and V 6 bases, and 6 bases lay outside the gene matches. The CDR3 loop spans 14 amino acids. The CDR3 nucleotides read TGCGCCAGCAGCACGGGACAGATTAATCAGCCCCAGCATTTT. Protein product: CASSTGQINQPQHF.

This clonotype has a handful of counts. The chain combines TRBV4-2 with TRBJ2-3; 11 positions agree with TRBD1. CDR3 length: 13 amino acids. V was clipped by 8 bases and J by 4 bases; unmatched bases: 2. Germline V gene data show CDR1 as LGHNA and CDR2 as YNFKEQ. The CDR3 loop is CASRTGGADTQYF. The CDR3 DNA follows: TGTGCCAGCCGGACAGGGGGCGCAGATACGCAGTATTTT.

CDR3 sequence reads: CASSTWTGRNEQFF. CDR3 DNA: TGTGCCAGCAGTACCTGGACAGGGCGGAATGAGCAGTTCTTC. This chain uses TRBV12-3 or TRBV12-4 with TRBJ2-1, with TRBD1 identical over 8 bases. Trimming took 5 bases from V and 7 from J; bases not matched to a gene: 7. The CDR3 has 14 amino acids.